This T cell receptor beta chain was captured in a study of cytomegalovirus exposure and HLA in healthy donors (dated by TCRdb to about 2017). Turning to the overall study: According to an earlier analysis of around 600 of the donors, 150 million to 200 million T cells yielded 117 million unique TCR beta sequences and approximately 300 Gb of sequence data. In the later analysis, no new phenotypic data were used to find candidate immune exposures; instead, reliance was placed on TCR beta sequences and their occurrence across donors. The study used immunosequencing to profile the T cell repertoires of approximately 650 subjects and linked those repertoires to cytomegalovirus serostatus. To decide whether each TCR beta V gene segment behaved as functional or pseudogenic, an earlier analysis of approximately 620 of the donors relied on high-throughput TCR beta sequencing. A separate validation cohort of 100 to 150 different subjects was used in addition to the roughly 720-subject first cohort. Roughly five DR-DQ haplotypes were treated as single units for association and clustering because of strong linkage in the cohort. All discovery cohort repertoires had been generated on a single sequencing platform. Donor age, sex, ethnicity and CMV serostatus were compiled alongside the repertoire data. The study was designed to test whether signatures of past pathogen exposure could be identified by cataloging public T cell receptors. To predict cytomegalovirus infection status, the study combined high-throughput TCR immunosequencing, statistical association of individual TCRs with disease status, and machine learning. Of the roughly 400 genotyped donors, over 70% fell in the genetic ancestry cluster associated with self-reported Caucasian donors. Across around 400 genotyped donors of the cohort, an average of about 200,000 unique TCR beta nucleotide sequences per donor were sequenced, and roughly a sixth of those sequences were non-productive. The number of typed donors differed by locus: about 620-640 for A, B, C, DRB1 and DQB1; 500 to 550 for DQA1; around 610 for DPA1; and about 450 for DPB1. Roughly 300 gigabases of sequencing data and 70 million to 85 million unique TCR sequences were included in an early release covering about 600 HLA-typed donors. A later analysis re-analyzed previously published TCR beta repertoires from 650 to 800 donors and added high-resolution HLA genotyping to study TCR occurrence patterns. Class I and class II HLA loci were covered by the typing at four-digit resolution. A later genetic analysis took genome-wide SNP genotypes for about 55% of the 666 donors and used that subset as a discovery cohort.

To prepare the library, the immunoSEQ multiplex PCR assay was applied. For the multiplex PCR, a mixture combining 60 forward primers for TCR Vbeta segments and 13 reverse primers for TCR Jbeta segments was used. Amplification of the CDR3 region of rearranged TCR beta genes was performed with a multiplex PCR assay on genomic DNA. Amplified TCR beta libraries were sequenced as 87-base-pair reads on the Illumina HiSeq System. Concerning the study's data processing: A later analysis tallied around 82 million unique TCR beta chains across the roughly 610 repertoires, and around 12 million of those chains were shared by two or more donors. To remove PCR and sequencing errors, raw reads were error-corrected and collapsed into unique sequences using a nearest-neighbor algorithm that merged closely related sequences. Alignment of CDR3 sequences to IMGT reference sequences was used to assign V, D and J gene segments. Each retained sequence needed at least a six-nucleotide match to both a V gene segment and a J gene segment. Rearrangements were called productive when the CDR3 lacked stop codons and stayed in frame with V and J; all others were non-productive. Following IMGT convention, CDR3 was defined as the stretch from the second conserved V-encoded cysteine to the conserved J-encoded phenylalanine. The earlier analysis of approximately 590 of the donors excluded any sequence lacking an unambiguous match to a single V gene segment. An earlier analysis of 587 of the donors classified V segments as functional when productive rearrangements were above 56.7% and as segregating when the standard deviation between donors was above 5%. To diagnose cytomegalovirus status from the catalog of TCR beta chain sequences, a statistical classification framework was built. A later analysis assigned V and J genes by comparing TCR nucleotide sequences with IMGT/GENE-DB human TR gene sequences. Using the TCRdist pipeline, a later analysis assigned CDR3 sequences along with most-parsimonious VDJ recombination scenarios. In a later analysis, each TCR beta chain was defined by its CDR3 amino acid sequence together with its V-gene family, and reads without a unique V-gene family were excluded. In a later analysis, several hundred highly shared, low-generation-probability nucleotide sequences were removed to address suspected cross-contamination and a sequencing artifact. In a later analysis, a clonal expansion index for each public chain was calculated from normalized within-repertoire ranks of inferred template counts. A later analysis computed generation probabilities with a VDJ recombination model fitted to out-of-frame rearrangements, and checked the results against IGoR. Hypergeometric tests were used in a later analysis to score TCR-TCR, TCR-HLA and TCR-CMV co-occurrence, with a repertoire-size bias correction applied to the TCR pairs. A later analysis estimated false discovery rates by permuting HLA or CMV assignments 20 times. In a later analysis, co-occurring TCRs were grouped using DBSCAN, and TCRdist sequence similarity was added for clustering within HLA-allele-positive subsets. Repertoires with fewer than 30,000 or more than 120,000 public chains, plus five repertoires with anomalous nucleotide sharing, were excluded from co-occurrence clustering. TCRdb stores this immuneACCESS table with in-frame sequences only. Part of the clones is absent; in the studies checked, under half of the shortfall reflects unresolved V genes, and no reason is known for the rest. Clonal size and the V and J genes are those of that table, whereas D and trimming came from the DNA. The sample records 85,000 to 90,000 clones, 70% to 85% of which are singletons. The top ten clones comprise approximately 2.8% of the sample.

As regards this clone: It has no known antigen specificity. Within one base of it there is no much larger clone, and no base qualities were kept.

Results and caveats for the whole study, not just this receptor: Because HLA typing was missing for some donors at each locus, association tests included only the typed subset. The classifier was reported to diagnose cytomegalovirus status with high specificity and sensitivity in both the original and validation cohorts. A cluster of highly shared sequence variants was judged likely to be a technical artifact of the sequencing pipeline. Most CMV-associated TCR beta chains appeared to be HLA-restricted in a later analysis, and the HLA associations seemed to be driven largely by CMV exposure. At a false discovery rate of 0.05, a later analysis linked around 15,000 TCR beta sequences to specific HLA alleles. In vitro tests confirmed that a few of the cytomegalovirus-associated TCR beta chains recognize cytomegalovirus antigens. Assigning TCR associations to individual alleles was difficult when HLA alleles, especially DR and DQ, strongly co-occurred. According to a later genetic analysis, donors in an Asian-associated ancestry cluster had fewer N-insertions in productive TCRs than the approximately 700-donor mean. The study listed 150 to 200 TCR beta chains as associated with cytomegalovirus. In a later analysis, several top co-occurrence clusters were reported to appear linked to parvovirus B19, influenza, CMV and Epstein-Barr virus. The authors suggested that the approach could potentially be generalized to other disease states and immunological phenotypes. Across donors, most TCR sequences were observed very rarely, whereas some public TCRs were present in many individuals. A further reported finding was that TCR beta sequences accurately predicted the HLA-A and HLA-B alleles for most subjects in the first cohort. Broadly in line with IMGT annotations, most TCR beta V segments showed up in productive rearrangements about 87% or about 30% of the time in an earlier analysis of a few hundred of the donors. In a later genetic analysis, a missense DCLRE1C variant was associated with V-gene and J-gene trimming of TCR beta chains, and the association was replicated in an independent cohort. According to a later analysis, TCR association rates differed among HLA loci, with DRB1 alleles showing the most associated TCRs and HLA-C alleles showing the fewest. Some IMGT-functional V segments, including TRBV6-2 and TRBV6-3, could not be told apart with the 87-base-pair reads, so those segments were excluded. Presence/absence analyses assumed roughly uniform sequencing depth across donors, an assumption that may not hold. The earlier analysis of about 600 of the donors excluded approximately 17 rarely observed V segments, including chromosome 9 orphons, because counts were too low. Correlated functional status among segregating V segments might be attributable to linkage disequilibrium, but an unknown experimental factor could not be ruled out. A later analysis found that HLA-associated TCR beta chains were more clonally expanded and had lower generation probabilities than equally common non-associated chains. The cohort was sequenced for TCR beta chains only, and without alpha or paired-chain data the features that could be detected were limited. For the cohort, immune exposure information was limited to CMV serostatus.

The CDR3 measures 12 amino acids from cysteine to phenylalanine. Only the CDR3 DNA is retained, 36 bases long and in frame from the first base. V is reduced by 5 bases and J by 6 bases, leaving a spacing of 8 bases between them. In the germline V gene, CDR1 corresponds to SGHAT and CDR2 to FQNNGV. The cohort was made up of approximately 670 healthy bone marrow donors. At the time of sampling, every cohort member was nominally healthy, though immune exposures that went unrecorded were likely present. The donor was CMV seronegative and was included in the group of under 450 seronegative cohort members. Each donor provided a peripheral blood sample, and peripheral blood mononuclear cells were used for TCR beta sequencing. The Qiagen DNeasy Blood Extraction Kit was used to extract genomic DNA from the blood cell samples.

The material sequenced was PBMCs. The TCR originated in a man younger than 40 in good health and CMV-seronegative. Recombination connected TRBV11-2 to TRBJ1-5, with TRBD1 as a weak D call on 5 bases. The CDR3 amino acid sequence is: CASSITGQPQHF. The base sequence is TGTGCCAGCAGCATCACAGGTCAGCCCCAGCATTTT.